The TCR beta chain described here comes from a study of T cell repertoires in cytomegalovirus infection. Overall study results and limits: The response measured ex vivo was dominated by TCR beta clonotypes (HLA-C-restricted and CMV-specific).

A word on this clonotype: Antigen: not known.

One entry per CDR3 protein, called by TCRdb with MiXCR from the reads. The table shows approximately 170,000 distinct CDR3 sequences, with more than 15% occurring only once. Trimming took off 6 bases at V and 1 base at J, with 9 bases between the two ends. This CDR3 spans 13 amino acids. This clonotype originated in a human donor in good health (CMV status not recorded). Some clones in this sample may be carry-over from other donors' samples. The genes are TRBV12-3 or TRBV12-4 and TRBJ1-1; weak D call: TRBD1 (5 bases). Sequencing was carried out using CD8+ T cells from PBMCs. DNA for the CDR3: TGTGCCAGCAGGGACAACAAGAACACTGAAGCTTTCTTT. Its protein is CASRDNKNTEAFF.